The source of this T cell receptor beta chain is a study of CD8+ T cells in alopecia areata. Regarding the study as a whole: It was observed that many expanded lesional clones persisted in scalp and blood during tofacitinib. Patients shared TCRs less clearly than mice did, possibly owing to HLA.

RNA, once extracted, was reverse transcribed into cDNA for use as the sequencing template. Profiled with immunoSEQ multiplex PCR; TCRdb holds only in-frame clones, not every one. The sample carries 100,000 to 150,000 clones, roughly 55% recorded once. As to treatment: oral pan-JAK inhibitor, 5-10 mg twice daily. The study team obtained lesional scalp punch biopsies and peripheral blood from alopecia areata patients. PBMCs were stained for CD3, CD4 and CD8, and CD4+ and CD8+ T cells were sorted. A note on this clone: Its antigen is unknown.

The specimen comprised CD4+ T cells sorted from blood, sampled at week 4, from a patient treated with tofacitinib. The TCR sequence derives from a human donor with alopecia areata.

CDR3 nucleotides: TGTGCCAGCAGCGTAGGACAGGCGGGCACTGAAGCTTTCTTT. Protein: CASSVGQAGTEAFF. V usage is TRBV9 and J usage is TRBJ1-1, with a weak D call TRBD1 (6 bases). Germline CDR1 is SGDLS and CDR2 is YYNGEE. CDR3 length: 14 residues. The V and J ends lost 0 bases and 4 bases respectively, with 10 bases between them.